One and the same sample provided the 18 T cell receptor beta chains below, sequenced in a study of control samples from healthy donors and cancer patients. The method was immunoSEQ multiplex PCR; TCRdb's version includes in-frame clones alone and lacks a portion of them. The data contain 180,000 or so clones, around 93% of them singletons. Source material: blood. Receptors originate from a woman aged 55 to 70 in good health.

CDR3 loop: CALHPDGDTGELFF. The DNA of the CDR3 is TGTGCCTTACACCCTGACGGGGACACCGGGGAGCTGTTTTTT. The chain has TRBV2 and TRBJ2-2, with D perhaps TRBD2 (5 bases). CDR1 SNHLY and CDR2 FYNNEI come from the germline V gene. V gave up 11 bases and J gave up 3 bases, with 16 bases separating them. The CDR3 sequence is 14 residues long.

The rearrangement joins TRBV5-5 to TRBJ2-1, with TRBD2 identical over 8 bases. In germline, CDR1 is SGHKS, CDR2 YYEKEE (reference sequence). The CDR3 runs 14 residues. Losses at the gene ends were 0 bases for V and 8 bases for J; bases not matched to a gene: 4. In DNA form, the CDR3 reads TGTGCCAGCAGCTTGGCAGCGGGGGTGGATGAGCAGTTCTTC. As protein: CASSLAAGVDEQFF.

The CDR3 DNA reads TGTGCCAGCAGTGACTCGAACAATGCTAACTATGGCTACACCTTC. Residues: CASSDSNNANYGYTF. The V gene is TRBV6-4, the J gene TRBJ1-2; no definite D call. The CDR3 is 15 amino acids. Trimming took 0 bases from V and 0 from J, leaving 8 bases between them. The V gene's germline CDR1 is MRHNA and CDR2 SNTAGT.

The V call is TRBV7-2, the J call TRBJ2-3; D might be TRBD1 (6 bases). V gave up 1 base and J gave up 2 bases, with 10 bases separating them. The germline gives CDR1 SGHTA, CDR2 FQGNSA. There are 15 residues in the CDR3. The CDR3 coding sequence is TGTGCCAGCAGCTTAGGGGGGCCGACCACAGATACGCAGTATTTT. The encoded protein is CASSLGGPTTDTQYF.

The chain employs TRBV7-9 and TRBJ2-2; 12 bases match TRBD2. The CDR3 loop spans 15 amino acids. J was trimmed by 6 bases and V by 8 bases; bases with no gene match: 7. Germline lookup yields CDR1 SEHNR and CDR2 FQNEAQ (reference sequence). The DNA for the CDR3 is TGTGCCAGCCGGTACACTAGCGGGGGGCCCGGGGAGCTGTTTTTT. This gives the protein CASRYTSGGPGELFF.

The chain uses TRBV6-5 and TRBJ1-1; D unresolved. The CDR3 contains 14 residues. The germline gives CDR1 MNHEY, CDR2 SVGAGI. V was clipped by 0 bases and J by 0 bases, with 5 bases between them. Written as DNA, the CDR3 is TGTGCCAGCAGTTACTCGACGCTGAACACTGAAGCTTTCTTT. Translating it yields CASSYSTLNTEAFF.

J is TRBJ2-2 and V is TRBV7-9; D unclear. Germline V gene sequence: CDR1 SEHNR, CDR2 FQNEAQ (reference sequence). Trimming stripped 3 bases from V and 0 bases from J, with 11 bases between. The CDR3 consists of 16 residues. This CDR3 reads CASSFRKGPNTGELFF. DNA of the CDR3: TGTGCCAGCAGCTTTAGGAAAGGGCCGAACACCGGGGAGCTGTTTTTT.

The chain couples TRBV6-1 to TRBJ2-3; 9 bases fit TRBD2. CDR1 MNHNS and CDR2 SASEGT come from the germline V gene. V dropped 1 base and J dropped 2; count of bases not matched to a gene: 4. The CDR3 runs 16 residues. CDR3 sequence (DNA): TGTGCCAGCAGTGAAGTTGGCGGGGGGGTCACAGATACGCAGTATTTT. As protein: CASSEVGGGVTDTQYF.

The chain joins TRBV25-1 to TRBJ1-2; 7 positions match TRBD1. The J segment lost 4 bases and the V segment lost 3 bases, leaving 11 bases of the junction unmatched. The CDR3 sequence is 16 residues long. Germline V lookup: CDR1 MGHDK, CDR2 SYGVNS. This CDR3 reads CASSDTITDRSYGYTF. DNA for the CDR3: TGTGCCAGCAGTGATACAATTACGGACAGGTCCTATGGCTACACCTTC.

This chain uses TRBV7-2 with TRBJ2-7, with D unclear. This CDR3 is 13 amino acids long. In germline, CDR1 is SGHTA, CDR2 FQGNSA. Trimming left V 1 base short and J 3 bases short, with 7 bases between. As DNA, the CDR3 is TGTGCCAGCAGCTTAGTTGACCTCTACGAGCAGTACTTC. It encodes CASSLVDLYEQYF.

J is TRBJ2-3 and V is TRBV2; 11 nucleotides line up with TRBD2. The CDR3 has 14 amino acids. The V gene end was trimmed by 4 bases and the J gene end by 5 bases; junction bases not matched to a gene: 2. The germline V gene encodes CDR1 SNHLY and CDR2 FYNNEI. CDR3 protein: CASSASGGLDTQYF. The DNA for the CDR3 is TGTGCCAGCAGTGCTAGCGGGGGGTTAGATACGCAGTATTTT.

This chain links TRBV4-2 with TRBJ2-6; 9 bases map to TRBD1. Germline V CDR1 and CDR2: LGHNA, YNFKEQ. V shed 4 bases, J shed 3 bases, and the junction held 7 bases outside the gene matches. The length of the CDR3 is 17 residues. Here the CDR3 reads CASSPLQGAGGANVLTF. In DNA form, the CDR3 reads TGTGCCAGCAGCCCGTTACAGGGGGCGGGTGGGGCCAACGTCCTGACTTTC.

The CDR3: CASSYSGKQNTEAFF. As DNA, the CDR3 is TGTGCCAGCAGTTACTCGGGTAAGCAGAACACTGAAGCTTTCTTT. The chain is built from TRBV6-6 and TRBJ1-1; D unresolved. This CDR3 contains 15 residues. Germline V gene data show CDR1 as MNHNY and CDR2 as SVGAGI (reference sequence). V gave up 0 bases and J gave up 1 base, with 9 bases separating them.

The chain uses TRBV7-6 and TRBJ2-1; 7 nucleotides match TRBD1. The CDR3 extends over 16 amino acids. Trimming removed 4 bases from V and 6 bases from J; junction bases left unmatched: 12. CDR1 is SGHVS, CDR2 FNYEAQ, per germline. The CDR3 is CASSSRDRDQGNEQFF. In DNA, the CDR3 is TGTGCCAGCAGCTCCAGAGACAGGGACCAGGGCAATGAGCAGTTCTTC.

A few counts support this clone. V is TRBV12-3 or TRBV12-4 and J is TRBJ2-3; 7 bases match TRBD2. This CDR3 has 13 residues. V lost 6 bases and J lost 4; bases outside the gene matches: 4. The CDR3 spells CASSRGEADTQYF. The DNA of the CDR3 is TGTGCCAGCAGCCGGGGGGAAGCAGATACGCAGTATTTT.

V and J are TRBV9 and TRBJ1-1; D is unresolved. V was clipped by 0 bases and J by 0 bases, with 9 bases between them. CDR1 is SGDLS and CDR2 is YYNGEE in the germline V gene. The CDR3 runs to 15 residues. The CDR3 sequence is CASSVAGGMNTEAFF. CDR3 bases: TGTGCCAGCAGCGTAGCTGGCGGCATGAACACTGAAGCTTTCTTT.

The chain joins TRBV2 to TRBJ1-5; TRBD1 aligns across 9 bases. The CDR3 is 13 amino acids. The V gene's germline CDR1 is SNHLY and CDR2 FYNNEI. V was clipped by 6 bases and J by 6 bases; unmatched bases: 3. CDR3 in amino acids: CASRGTGTQPQHF. The CDR3 bases are TGTGCCAGCAGAGGGACAGGGACTCAGCCCCAGCATTTT.

The chain links TRBV7-9 to TRBJ1-6, with D maybe TRBD1 (5 bases). In germline, CDR1 is SEHNR, CDR2 FQNEAQ (reference sequence). Trimming pared 3 bases from V and 6 bases from J, leaving 12 bases between. This CDR3 is built from 15 residues. CDR3 sequence: CASSLRGASNSPLHF. CDR3 bases: TGTGCCAGCAGCTTGAGGGGCGCAAGTAATTCACCCCTCCACTTT.